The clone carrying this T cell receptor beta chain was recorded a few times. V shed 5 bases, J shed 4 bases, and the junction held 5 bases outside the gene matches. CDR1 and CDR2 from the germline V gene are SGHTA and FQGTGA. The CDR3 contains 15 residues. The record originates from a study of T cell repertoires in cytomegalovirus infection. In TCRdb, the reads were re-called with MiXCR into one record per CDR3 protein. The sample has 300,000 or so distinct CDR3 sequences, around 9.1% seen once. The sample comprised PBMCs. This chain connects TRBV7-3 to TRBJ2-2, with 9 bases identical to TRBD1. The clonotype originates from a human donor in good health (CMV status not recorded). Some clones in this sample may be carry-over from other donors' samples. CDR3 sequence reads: CASSLNRGLTGELFF. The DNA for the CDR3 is TGTGCCAGCAGCCTAAACAGGGGGCTCACCGGGGAGCTGTTTTTT.